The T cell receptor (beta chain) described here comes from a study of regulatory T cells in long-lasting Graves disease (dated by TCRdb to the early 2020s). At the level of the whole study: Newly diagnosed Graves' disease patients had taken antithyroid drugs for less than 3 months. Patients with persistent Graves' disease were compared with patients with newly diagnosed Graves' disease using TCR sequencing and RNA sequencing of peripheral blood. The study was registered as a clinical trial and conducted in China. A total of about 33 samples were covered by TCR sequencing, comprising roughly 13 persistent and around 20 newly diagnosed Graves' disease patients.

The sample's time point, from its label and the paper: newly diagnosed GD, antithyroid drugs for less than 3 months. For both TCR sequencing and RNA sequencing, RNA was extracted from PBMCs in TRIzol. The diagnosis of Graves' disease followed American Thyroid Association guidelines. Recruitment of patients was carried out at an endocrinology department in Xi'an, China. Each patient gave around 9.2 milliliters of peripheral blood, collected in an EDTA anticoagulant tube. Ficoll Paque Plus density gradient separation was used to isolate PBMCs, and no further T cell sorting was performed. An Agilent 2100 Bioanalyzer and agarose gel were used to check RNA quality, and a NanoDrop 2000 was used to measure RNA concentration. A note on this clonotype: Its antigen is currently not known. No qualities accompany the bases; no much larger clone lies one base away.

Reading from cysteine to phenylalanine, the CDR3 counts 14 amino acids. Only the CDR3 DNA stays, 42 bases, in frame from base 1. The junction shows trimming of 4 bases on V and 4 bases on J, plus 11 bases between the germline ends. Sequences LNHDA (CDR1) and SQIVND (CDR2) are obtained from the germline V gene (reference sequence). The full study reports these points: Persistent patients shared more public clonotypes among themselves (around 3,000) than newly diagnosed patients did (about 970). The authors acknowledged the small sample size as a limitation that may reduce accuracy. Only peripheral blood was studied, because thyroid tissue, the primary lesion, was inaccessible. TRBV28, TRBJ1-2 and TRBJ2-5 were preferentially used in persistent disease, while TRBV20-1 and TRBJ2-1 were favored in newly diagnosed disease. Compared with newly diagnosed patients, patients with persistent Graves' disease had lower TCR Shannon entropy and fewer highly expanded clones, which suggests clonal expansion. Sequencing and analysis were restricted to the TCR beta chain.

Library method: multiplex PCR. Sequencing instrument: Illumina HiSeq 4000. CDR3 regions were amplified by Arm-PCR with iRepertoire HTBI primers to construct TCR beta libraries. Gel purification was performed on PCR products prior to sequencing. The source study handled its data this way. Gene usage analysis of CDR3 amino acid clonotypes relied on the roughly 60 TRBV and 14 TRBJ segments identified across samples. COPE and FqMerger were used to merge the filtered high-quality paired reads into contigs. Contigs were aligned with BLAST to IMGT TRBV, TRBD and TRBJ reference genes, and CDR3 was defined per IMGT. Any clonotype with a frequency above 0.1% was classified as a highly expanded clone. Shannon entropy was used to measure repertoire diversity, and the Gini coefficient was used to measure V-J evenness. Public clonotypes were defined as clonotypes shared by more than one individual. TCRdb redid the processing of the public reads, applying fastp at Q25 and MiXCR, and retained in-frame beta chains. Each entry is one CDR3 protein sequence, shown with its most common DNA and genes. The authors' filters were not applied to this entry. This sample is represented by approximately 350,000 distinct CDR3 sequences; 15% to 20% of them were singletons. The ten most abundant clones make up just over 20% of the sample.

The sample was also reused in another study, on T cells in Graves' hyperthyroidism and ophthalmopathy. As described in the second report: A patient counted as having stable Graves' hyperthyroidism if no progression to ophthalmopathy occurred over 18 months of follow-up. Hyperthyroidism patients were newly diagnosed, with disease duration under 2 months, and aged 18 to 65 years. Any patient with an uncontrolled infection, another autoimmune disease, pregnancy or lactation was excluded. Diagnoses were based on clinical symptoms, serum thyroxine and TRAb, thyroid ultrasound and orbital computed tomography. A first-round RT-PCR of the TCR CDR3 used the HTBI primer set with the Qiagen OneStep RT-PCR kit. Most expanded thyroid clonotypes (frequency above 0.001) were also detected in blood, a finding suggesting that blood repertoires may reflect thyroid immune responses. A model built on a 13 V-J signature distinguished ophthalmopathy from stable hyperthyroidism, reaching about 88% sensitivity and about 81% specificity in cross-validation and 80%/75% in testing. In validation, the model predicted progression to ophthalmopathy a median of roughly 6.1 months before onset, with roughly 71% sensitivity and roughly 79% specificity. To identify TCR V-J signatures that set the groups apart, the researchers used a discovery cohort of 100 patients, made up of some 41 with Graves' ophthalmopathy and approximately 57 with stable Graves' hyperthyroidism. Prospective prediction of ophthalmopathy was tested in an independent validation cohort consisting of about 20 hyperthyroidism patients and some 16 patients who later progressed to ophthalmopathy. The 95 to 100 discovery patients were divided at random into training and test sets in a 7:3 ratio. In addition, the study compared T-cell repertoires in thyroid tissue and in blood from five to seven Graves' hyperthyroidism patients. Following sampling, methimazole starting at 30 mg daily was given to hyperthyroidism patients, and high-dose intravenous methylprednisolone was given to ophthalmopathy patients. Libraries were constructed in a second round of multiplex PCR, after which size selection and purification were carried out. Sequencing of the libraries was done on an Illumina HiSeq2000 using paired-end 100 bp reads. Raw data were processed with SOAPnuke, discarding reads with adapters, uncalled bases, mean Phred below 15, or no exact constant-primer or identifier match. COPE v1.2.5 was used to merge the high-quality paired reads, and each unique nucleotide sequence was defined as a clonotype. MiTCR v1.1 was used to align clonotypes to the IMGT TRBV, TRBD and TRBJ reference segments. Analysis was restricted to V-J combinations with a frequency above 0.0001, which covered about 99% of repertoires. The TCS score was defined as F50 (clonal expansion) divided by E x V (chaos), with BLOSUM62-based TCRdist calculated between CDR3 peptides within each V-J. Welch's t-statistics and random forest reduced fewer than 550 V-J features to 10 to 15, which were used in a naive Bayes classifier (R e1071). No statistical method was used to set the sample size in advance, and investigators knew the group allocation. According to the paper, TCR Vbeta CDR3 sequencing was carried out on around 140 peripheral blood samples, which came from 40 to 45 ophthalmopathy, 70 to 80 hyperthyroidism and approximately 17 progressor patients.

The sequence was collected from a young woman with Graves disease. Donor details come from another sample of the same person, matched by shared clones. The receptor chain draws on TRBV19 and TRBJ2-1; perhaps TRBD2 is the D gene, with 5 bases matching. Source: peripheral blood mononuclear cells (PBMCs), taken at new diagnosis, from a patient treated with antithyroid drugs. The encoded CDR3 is CASSTSGMYNEQFF. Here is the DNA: TGTGCCAGTAGTACTTCCGGGATGTACAATGAGCAGTTCTTC.